Below, 10 T cell receptor beta chains from the same sample are listed, as sequenced in a study of T cell repertoires in cytomegalovirus infection (dated by TCRdb to the late 2010s). TCRdb names Illumina HiSeq 1500 as the instrument used. TCRdb's own reprocessing of the public reads used fastp at Q25 and MiXCR and kept productive beta chains. Here each entry gathers all rows of one CDR3 protein and keeps the most common genes and DNA. Counted in this sample were 150,000 to 200,000 distinct CDR3 sequences; approximately 30% of them appeared once. The ten top clones hold 30% to 35% of the sample. The sequenced material came from PBMCs. Receptors originate from a human donor in good health (CMV status not recorded). Some clones in this sample may be carry-over from other donors' samples.

This clonotype was counted between two and nine times. The chain couples TRBV5-1 to TRBJ2-7; D is possibly TRBD1 (5 bases). The germline CDR1 and CDR2 sequences are SGHRS and YFSETQ. Trimming cost V 0 bases and J 7 bases, with 11 bases left between them. The CDR3 totals 13 residues. This CDR3 reads CASSLAPRGEQYF. The CDR3 coding sequence is TGCGCCAGCAGCTTGGCACCAAGGGGAGAGCAGTACTTC. The full variable domain, its missing parts supplied by reference TRBV5-1 and TRBJ2-7, is KAGVTQTPRYLIKTRGQQVTLSCSPISGHRSVSWYQQTPGQGLQFLFEYFSETQRNKGNFPGRFSGRQFSNSRSEMNVSTLELGDSALYLCASSLAPRGEQYFGPGTRLTVT.

This chain links TRBV5-8 with TRBJ1-4; no reliable D call. The germline gives CDR1 SGHTS, CDR2 YDEGEE. CDR3 length: 15 residues. Between the trimmed V and J ends, which lost 4 bases and 1 base, there was a span of 11 bases. The CDR3 region has the DNA TGTGCCAGCAGCCCGATTGTAGGAACTAATGAAAAACTGTTTTTT. Its protein product is CASSPIVGTNEKLFF.

The chain has TRBV27 and TRBJ1-4, with D maybe TRBD1 (6 bases). The CDR3 spans 12 residues. In germline, CDR1 is MNHEY, CDR2 SMNVEV (reference sequence). Trimming stripped 4 bases from V and 8 bases from J, with 8 bases between. CDR3 residues: CASSYGTEKLFF. The CDR3 DNA follows: TGTGCCAGCAGTTACGGGACAGAAAAACTGTTTTTT.

The rearrangement uses TRBV7-6 and TRBJ2-2, with D unclear. V was pared by 2 bases and J by 4 bases, with 8 bases between. This CDR3 comprises 14 residues. Germline-derived CDR1 and CDR2 are SGHVS and FNYEAQ. The CDR3, as DNA: TGTGCCAGCAGCTTATCTCGAGGCACCGGGGAGCTGTTTTTT. It translates to CASSLSRGTGELFF. Drawing the rest from reference TRBV7-6 and TRBJ2-2, the complete variable domain is GAGVSQSPRYKVTKRGQDVALRCDPISGHVSLYWYRQALGQGPEFLTYFNYEAQQDKSGLPNDRFSAERPEGSISTLTIQRTEQRDSAMYRCASSLSRGTGELFFGEGSRLTVL.

In this sample, this clonotype turned up many times. CDR3 bases: TGTGCCAGCAGGCGAACAGGGGCGTCCCAAGAGACCCAGTACTTC. This translates into CASRRTGASQETQYF. The V gene is TRBV11-2, the J gene TRBJ2-5, with 7 bases matching TRBD1. Trimming removed 6 bases from V and 1 base from J; junction bases left unmatched: 8. The CDR3 runs to 15 residues. Germline assignment: CDR1 SGHAT and CDR2 FQNNGV.

The chain carries TRBV12-3 or TRBV12-4 and TRBJ1-2; perhaps TRBD1 as D (6 bases). The CDR3 runs to 14 residues. V shed 2 bases and J shed 7 bases, with 14 bases lying between them. The CDR3 sequence: CASSLWSRGGGYTF. CDR3 bases: TGTGCCAGCAGTTTATGGTCCAGGGGTGGTGGCTACACCTTC.

The chain is built from TRBV12-3 or TRBV12-4 and TRBJ2-2; D might be TRBD2 (6 bases). CDR3 length equals 13 residues. V was cut by 4 bases and J by 7 bases, with 10 bases left in between. The DNA of the CDR3 is TGTGCCAGCAGTTCCTGGGGGGACGGGGAGCTGTTTTTT. The encoded protein is CASSSWGDGELFF.

This clonotype was recorded a few times. The rearrangement joins TRBV6-6 to TRBJ1-3; D is unclear. The CDR3 loop spans 14 amino acids. Germline lookup yields CDR1 MNHNY and CDR2 SVGAGI (reference sequence). V was pared by 2 bases and J by 0 bases, with 5 bases between. CDR3 loop: CASSYGTSGNTIYF. DNA for the CDR3: TGTGCCAGCAGTTACGGCACCTCTGGAAACACCATATATTTT.

V gene TRBV7-2 combines with J gene TRBJ1-2, with 11 positions matching TRBD1. This CDR3 comprises 15 residues. Germline V gene lookup returns CDR1 SGHTA and CDR2 FQGNSA. V trimming: 5 bases; J trimming: 8 bases; junction bases outside the gene matches: 10. The chain's CDR3 is CASSPRAGTGGGYTF. CDR3 sequence (DNA): TGTGCCAGCAGCCCGCGAGCCGGGACAGGGGGAGGCTACACCTTC.

The genes are TRBV6-1 and TRBJ1-2; D is possibly TRBD1 (6 bases). Per the germline V gene, CDR1 is MNHNS and CDR2 is SASEGT. V was trimmed by 0 bases and J by 5 bases, leaving 10 bases between them. This CDR3 is 14 amino acids long. The CDR3 sequence: CASSEASQGYGYTF. Here the CDR3 DNA reads TGTGCCAGCAGTGAAGCGAGCCAGGGGTATGGCTACACCTTC.